This T cell receptor beta chain stems from a study of HIV-infected children after antiretroviral therapy interruption. Study-level findings and limits: Naive CD4+ CDR3 sharing between time points fell after interruption began.

Treatment in this sample: PENTA 11 planned treatment interruption arm or continuous ART arm. Sorting from thawed PBMCs isolated naive CD4+ CD45RA+ CD45RO- T cells. Comment on this clonotype: Antigen unknown.

RNA-based 3' RACE libraries used unique molecular identifiers. TCRdb passed the 3' RACE reads through MiXCR, listing each CDR3 protein once. The sample lists approximately 95,000 distinct CDR3 sequences, less than 7% occurring once. Looked up from germline, CDR1 is LNHDA and CDR2 is SQIVND (reference sequence). The CDR3 totals 15 residues. V lost 10 bases to trimming and J lost 3 bases, with 22 bases between them. The receptor comes from a pool of human donors with HIV. The sequencing here drew on CD45RA+ CD4+ T cells from PBMCs, pooled from several time points, taken from a donor given antiretroviral therapy, either interrupted or continuous. Subset of the sample: naive CD4+ CD45RA+ CD45RO- T cells. The chain uses TRBV19 and TRBJ2-7; D tentatively fits TRBD1 or TRBD2 (5 bases each). CDR3: CATLSSTGPHYEQYF. CDR3 bases: TGTGCCACCCTTTCTAGTACGGGACCACACTACGAGCAGTACTTC. The whole variable domain, filled in from reference TRBV19 and TRBJ2-7, reads DGGITQSPKYLFRKEGQNVTLSCEQNLNHDAMYWYRQDPGQGLRLIYYSQIVNDFQKGDIAEGYSVSREKKESFPLTVTSAQKNPTAFYLCATLSSTGPHYEQYFGPGTRLTVT.